A selection of T cell receptor beta chains follows, all from one sample in a study of blood T cell repertoires in COVID-19. Sequencing used immunoSEQ multiplex PCR; TCRdb keeps in-frame clones, though not all of them. The table lists about 180,000 clones, roughly 86% of them singletons, with roughly 0.57% in the top ten. The sample comprised peripheral blood. The receptors derive from a man in his 60s with COVID-19, enrolled during active disease. The conserved cysteine and the conserved F or W are not part of the CDR3 here. Part of the rows lack a size; the others show once, few, many or a class for expanded clones.

j_call,v_call,clone_size,cdr3_aa
TRBJ2-7,TRBV28,.,ASSLVGGFGEQY
TRBJ1-6,TRBV28,.,ASKVLGTANNSPLH
TRBJ2-5,TRBV5-1,.,ASSWNSGGLETQY
TRBJ2-7,TRBV6-2/TRBV6-3,.,ASSYPTGISYEQY
TRBJ2-6,TRBV19,.,ASTTPGQGARGANVLT
TRBJ2-7,TRBV4-2,.,ASSQEGGQVTYEQY
TRBJ1-5,TRBV5-1,.,ASSPGTGGDQPQH
TRBJ2-3,TRBV24-1,.,ATRDNGASTDTQY
TRBJ2-7,TRBV12-3/TRBV12-4,few,ASSPQGLGEQY
TRBJ2-2,TRBV9,few,ASSVVGGATGELF
TRBJ1-2,TRBV27,.,ASIKYQGMRGYT
TRBJ2-5,TRBV29-1,.,SVGSEGRGRETQY
TRBJ1-6,TRBV21-1,.,ASSPAGSPLH
TRBJ2-5,TRBV6-5,.,ASQQGLEETQY
TRBJ1-1,TRBV29-1,once,SVEGVTGLGAF
TRBJ2-1,TRBV18,.,ASSPSMGLDEQF
TRBJ1-6,TRBV7-2,.,ASSLSGTQNSPLH
TRBJ2-7,TRBV4-3,.,ASSQESSPLQRGIYEQY